Listed below are T cell receptor beta chains from one sample, sequenced in a study of graft-versus-host responses after intestinal transplantation. Some clones are missing from TCRdb's copy, which holds only in-frame ones; the method was immunoSEQ multiplex PCR. This sample has just over 15,000 clones; roughly 35% occur once, and the top ten carry 3.7%. The sample consisted of alloreactive CD4+ T cells from a mixed lymphocyte reaction culture, taken before intestinal transplant. The origin of the receptors is a human patient who received an intestinal transplant. CDR3s include the opening cysteine and the closing phenylalanine or tryptophan. A D gene is named only where the DNA matches it firmly. Rows may omit the clone size; those that give it use once, few, many or a size class.

abundance	len	j_gene	v_gene	d_gene	CDR3aa	CDR3nt
few	11	TRBJ2-5	TRBV11-2	.	CASSFQETQYF	TGTGCCAGCAGCTTTCAAGAGACCCAGTACTTC
few	16	TRBJ1-2	TRBV7-1	.	CASSPRRDIGIYGYTF	TGTGCCAGCAGCCCCAGGCGGGACATTGGAATCTATGGCTACACCTTC
.	16	TRBJ2-1	TRBV5-4	.	CASSGLVTTSYNEQFF	TGTGCCAGCAGCGGGCTGGTGACTACCTCCTACAATGAGCAGTTCTTC
medium-sized	13	TRBJ2-3	TRBV7-6	.	CASSTQALDTQYF	TGTGCCAGCAGCACGCAGGCCCTGGATACGCAGTATTTT
.	17	TRBJ2-5	TRBV27	.	CASSPVGFSSLQETQYF	TGTGCCAGCAGTCCCGTAGGTTTTAGCTCCCTACAAGAGACCCAGTACTTC
few	15	TRBJ2-1	TRBV9	.	CASSVGEGTYNEQFF	TGTGCCAGCAGCGTAGGGGAAGGCACCTACAATGAGCAGTTCTTC
medium-sized	15	TRBJ1-2	TRBV29-1	TRBD1	CSVVRGTGLDYGYTF	TGCAGCGTTGTCCGTGGGACAGGGCTCGACTATGGCTACACCTTC
few	15	TRBJ1-4	TRBV4-1	.	CASSHPRGPSEKLFF	TGTGCCAGCAGCCACCCTCGGGGACCGAGTGAAAAACTGTTTTTT
.	14	TRBJ1-2	TRBV6-5	.	CASTPVDSNYGYTF	TGTGCCAGCACCCCAGTTGACTCTAACTATGGCTACACCTTC
.	15	TRBJ2-3	TRBV10-3	TRBD1	CAISGTGTKEDTQYF	TGTGCCATCAGTGGGACAGGAACGAAGGAAGATACGCAGTATTTT
few	11	TRBJ2-1	TRBV19	.	CASSTTRTYVF	TGTGCCAGTAGTACGACCAGAACGTACGTCTTC
medium-sized	15	TRBJ1-3	TRBV6-1	.	CASSENTNSGNTIYF	TGTGCCAGCAGTGAAAACACGAACTCTGGAAACACCATATATTTT
.	15	TRBJ2-7	TRBV6-5	TRBD1	CASSGPGTGSYEQYF	TGTGCCAGCAGTGGCCCAGGGACAGGTTCCTACGAGCAGTACTTC
few	11	TRBJ2-3	TRBV30	.	CAWNFGYTQYF	TGTGCCTGGAACTTTGGTTATACGCAGTATTTT
.	17	TRBJ2-7	TRBV16	.	CASSQDWGGALSYEQYF	TGTGCCAGCAGCCAGGACTGGGGGGGGGCCCTCTCCTACGAGCAGTACTTC
.	13	TRBJ2-7	TRBV7-2	.	CASRQVSSYEQYF	TGTGCCAGCAGGCAGGTCAGCTCCTACGAGCAGTACTTC
.	13	TRBJ1-5	TRBV5-4	.	CASSPTVGQPQHF	TGTGCCAGCAGCCCGACGGTCGGGCAGCCCCAGCATTTT
few	15	TRBJ2-2	TRBV5-4	.	CASSARDKNTGELFF	TGTGCCAGCAGCGCCCGGGACAAGAACACCGGGGAGCTGTTTTTT
.	16	TRBJ2-4	TRBV7-3	TRBD2	CASSPSGRVGKNIQYF	TGTGCCAGCAGCCCTAGCGGGAGAGTTGGAAAAAACATTCAGTACTTC
few	15	TRBJ2-5	TRBV11-2	TRBD2	CASSPAGRGGETQYF	TGTGCCAGCAGCCCAGCCGGGCGGGGGGGAGAGACCCAGTACTTC
.	15	TRBJ2-7	TRBV28	TRBD2	CATRGSGRRRYEQYF	TGTGCCACCCGGGGTAGCGGGAGAAGGAGATACGAGCAGTACTTC
.	15	TRBJ2-1	TRBV7-2	.	CASSRLLGFYNEQFF	TGTGCCAGCAGCCGACTTTTGGGCTTCTACAATGAGCAGTTCTTC
few	17	TRBJ2-7	TRBV5-1	.	CASSLARGAGISYEQYF	TGCGCCAGCAGCTTGGCCAGGGGGGCCGGGATTTCCTACGAGCAGTACTTC
few	11	TRBJ1-2	TRBV2	.	CASNLRYGYTF	TGTGCCAGCAACCTTCGGTATGGCTACACCTTC
.	14	TRBJ1-5	TRBV15	TRBD1	CATGQGYSNQPQHF	TGTGCCACCGGACAGGGATATAGCAATCAGCCCCAGCATTTT
.	14	TRBJ1-2	TRBV6-5	TRBD1	CASSSGQGYYGYTF	TGTGCCAGCAGTTCGGGACAGGGTTACTATGGCTACACCTTC
.	15	TRBJ2-5	TRBV4-2	TRBD1	CASSQGRDRGETQYF	TGTGCCAGCAGCCAGGGCCGGGACAGGGGTGAGACCCAGTACTTC
few	15	TRBJ2-1	TRBV5-1	TRBD2	CASSLVAGGNNEQFF	TGCGCCAGCAGCTTGGTAGCGGGAGGGAACAATGAGCAGTTCTTC
.	15	TRBJ2-3	TRBV9	TRBD1	CASSFGQAAPDTQYF	TGTGCCAGCAGCTTTGGACAGGCCGCACCAGATACGCAGTATTTT
.	15	TRBJ1-6	TRBV6-6	.	CASSYITGANSPLHF	TGTGCCAGCAGTTACATTACGGGGGCTAATTCACCCCTCCACTTT
.	15	TRBJ1-1	TRBV12-2	.	CASRKTGLANTEAFF	TGTGCAAGTCGCAAAACAGGGTTGGCGAACACTGAAGCTTTCTTT
.	13	TRBJ2-5	TRBV6-1	.	CAISHRDRETQYF	TGTGCCATCAGTCACCGGGACCGAGAGACCCAGTACTTC
.	15	TRBJ2-7	TRBV6-5	TRBD1	CACEVGDRPTYEQYF	TGTGCCTGCGAGGTCGGGGACAGACCCACCTACGAGCAGTACTTC
.	14	TRBJ1-6	TRBV2	.	CASKGTLYNSPLHF	TGTGCCAGCAAGGGGACACTGTATAATTCACCCCTCCACTTT
few	13	TRBJ2-1	TRBV6-5	.	CASSYLYYNEQFF	TGTGCCAGCAGTTATCTCTACTACAATGAGCAGTTCTTC
few	13	TRBJ2-3	TRBV5-1	.	CASSWSFTDTQYF	TGCGCCAGCAGCTGGAGTTTCACAGATACGCAGTATTTT
medium-sized	15	TRBJ2-6	TRBV7-6	.	CASSLEPSGAHVLTF	TGTGCCAGCAGCTTAGAGCCTAGTGGAGCGCACGTCCTGACTTTC
.	18	TRBJ2-3	TRBV5-1	.	CASSLFRGTDGRTDTQYF	TGCGCCAGCAGCTTGTTTCGCGGGACTGACGGACGCACAGATACGCAGTATTTT
once	15	TRBJ2-2	TRBV11-1	.	CASSFRGLTAGELFF	TGTGCCAGCAGCTTCCGCGGGCTCACGGCCGGGGAGCTGTTTTTT
.	17	TRBJ1-4	TRBV5-1	TRBD1	CASSGEIQGARGEKLFF	TGCGCCAGCAGCGGAGAGATCCAGGGGGCGCGAGGTGAAAAACTGTTTTTT